The entry that follows covers one T cell receptor beta chain sequence. Antigen unknown. The sample is drawn from a study of OX40 agonist ivuxolimab in advanced cancers. At the level of the study: Cohort: 80% to 85% men, mean age about 62, aged roughly 23 to 90. Findings and limits, study-wide: The authors did not determine the antigen specificity of the expanded peripheral T cells. Partial responders dosed at 0.1-3.0 mg/kg displayed clonal expansion ranking among the lowest. On average, a greater number of expanded clones characterised CD8+ T cells relative to CD4+.

Profiled with immunoSEQ multiplex PCR; TCRdb holds only in-frame clones, not every one. The data show some 64,000 clones, roughly 84% seen once. Germline V lookup: CDR1 MNHNY, CDR2 SVGAGI (reference sequence). The length of the CDR3 is 15 residues. The ends were cut back, 4 bases at V and 4 bases at J, with 14 bases in the middle. The sample here was CD4+ or CD8+ T cells sorted from blood, taken in a trial of the OX40 agonist ivuxolimab. This chain connects TRBV6-6 to TRBJ2-1; D call uncertain. This sequence was found in an adult with an advanced solid tumor such as melanoma, head and neck, liver or kidney cancer. The DNA for the CDR3 is TGTGCCAGCAGTTCTCACTCCGACCATTACAATGAGCAGTTCTTC. It specifies CASSSHSDHYNEQFF.